Described below is a single T cell receptor beta chain sequence and its context. The antigen this receptor binds is unknown. No per-base quality is available; no much larger clone lies one base away. Within the sample, other DNA sequences also encode this same CDR3. These data belong to a study of cytomegalovirus exposure and HLA in healthy donors (dated by TCRdb to the late 2010s). Background for the entire study: In an earlier analysis of roughly 500 of the donors, 276 Gb of sequence data and 117 million unique TCR beta sequences from approximately 180 million T cells were reported. A separate validation cohort of roughly 120 different subjects was used in addition to the roughly 700-subject first cohort. In the later analysis, no new phenotypic data were used to find candidate immune exposures; instead, reliance was placed on TCR beta sequences and their occurrence across donors. Donor age, sex, ethnicity and CMV serostatus were collected together with the repertoire data. Around 320 gigabases of sequencing data and approximately 85 million unique TCR sequences were included in an early release covering around 650 HLA-typed donors. To decide whether each TCR beta V gene segment behaved as functional or pseudogenic, an earlier analysis of fewer than 750 of the donors relied on high-throughput TCR beta sequencing. Four to six DR-DQ haplotypes were handled as single units for association and clustering because linkage in the cohort was strong. Among the roughly 380 genotyped donors, around 81% belonged to the genetic ancestry cluster associated with self-reported Caucasian donors. Class I and class II HLA loci were covered by the typing at four-digit resolution. The aim of the study was to test whether cataloging public T cell receptors could identify signatures of past pathogen exposure. Typing coverage differed by locus: A, B, C, DRB1 and DQB1 were typed in roughly 629-630 donors, DQA1 in 500 to 550, DPA1 in 606, and DPB1 in 450 to 480. The study used immunosequencing to profile the T cell repertoires of 600 to 850 subjects and linked those repertoires to cytomegalovirus serostatus. To study patterns of TCR occurrence, a later analysis re-analyzed previously published TCR beta repertoires from 666 donors and added high-resolution HLA genotyping. Every repertoire in the discovery cohort had been generated on one and the same sequencing platform. A later genetic analysis used genome-wide SNP genotypes for about three fifths of the 666 donors, treating that subset as a discovery cohort. On average, 235,054 unique TCR beta nucleotide sequences were sequenced per donor among about 400 genotyped donors of the cohort, with roughly 18% of those sequences being non-productive. To predict cytomegalovirus infection status, the study brought together high-throughput TCR immunosequencing, statistical association of individual TCRs with disease status, and machine learning. Overall results and qualifications from the work: Strong co-occurrence of HLA alleles, especially DR and DQ, made assigning TCR associations to individual alleles difficult. The study gave a list of around 170 TCR beta chains associated with cytomegalovirus. Because HLA typing was unavailable for some donors at each locus, only the typed subset was used in association tests. In vitro tests confirmed that a few of the cytomegalovirus-associated TCR beta chains recognize cytomegalovirus antigens. Correlated functional status among segregating V segments might be attributable to linkage disequilibrium, but an unknown experimental factor could not be ruled out. The presence/absence analyses assumed that sequencing depth was roughly uniform across donors, and that assumption may not be true. Broadly in line with IMGT annotations, most TCR beta V segments showed up in productive rearrangements about 87% or about 30% of the time in an earlier analysis of approximately 640 of the donors. A cluster of highly shared sequence variants was judged likely to represent a technical artifact of the sequencing pipeline. Across donors, most TCR sequences were observed very rarely, whereas some public TCRs were present in many individuals. Most CMV-associated TCR beta chains appeared to be HLA-restricted in a later analysis, and the HLA associations seemed to be driven largely by CMV exposure. A later analysis found that HLA-associated TCR beta chains were more clonally expanded and had lower generation probabilities than equally common non-associated chains. Because counts were too low, seventeen rarely observed V segments, including chromosome 9 orphons, were excluded from the earlier analysis of 587 of the donors. For the cohort, immune exposure information was limited to CMV serostatus. The classifier was reported to diagnose cytomegalovirus status with high specificity and sensitivity in both the original and validation cohorts. Several of the top co-occurrence clusters appeared to be linked to parvovirus B19, influenza, CMV and Epstein-Barr virus, according to a later analysis. A later genetic analysis reported fewer N-insertions in productive TCRs among donors in an Asian-associated ancestry cluster than the roughly 700-donor mean. At a false discovery rate of 0.05, a later analysis linked 15,000 to 20,000 TCR beta sequences to specific HLA alleles. A later genetic analysis associated a missense DCLRE1C variant with V-gene and J-gene trimming of TCR beta chains, and an independent cohort replicated the association. A later analysis found that TCR association rates varied across HLA loci, with DRB1 alleles showing the most associated TCRs and HLA-C alleles the fewest. A further reported finding was that TCR beta sequences accurately predicted the HLA-A and HLA-B alleles for most subjects in the first cohort. In this cohort, only TCR beta chains were sequenced, and detectable features were limited by the absence of alpha or paired-chain data. The authors suggested that the approach could potentially be generalized to other disease states and immunological phenotypes.

Libraries were prepared through the immunoSEQ multiplex PCR assay. For the multiplex PCR, a mixture combining 60 forward primers for TCR Vbeta segments and 13 reverse primers for TCR Jbeta segments was used. Amplification of the CDR3 region of rearranged TCR beta genes was performed with a multiplex PCR assay on genomic DNA. The amplified TCR beta libraries were sequenced on the Illumina HiSeq System as 87-base-pair reads. Under the source paper's analysis protocol: Across the roughly 600 repertoires, a later analysis counted roughly 77 million unique TCR beta chains, around 10 million of which were shared by at least two donors. Raw reads were error-corrected and collapsed into unique sequences by a nearest-neighbor algorithm in which closely related sequences were merged to remove PCR and sequencing errors. Alignment of CDR3 sequences to IMGT reference sequences was used to assign V, D and J gene segments. For a sequence to be retained, a match of at least six nucleotides to both a V gene segment and a J gene segment was required. Rearrangements were called productive when the CDR3 lacked stop codons and stayed in frame with V and J; all others were non-productive. Following IMGT convention, CDR3 was defined as the stretch from the second conserved V-encoded cysteine up to the conserved J-encoded phenylalanine. The earlier analysis of about 530 of the donors excluded any sequence lacking an unambiguous match to a single V gene segment. An earlier analysis of a few hundred of the donors called V segments functional above 56.7% productive rearrangements and segregating when the between-donor standard deviation exceeded 5%. A statistical classification framework was built for diagnosing cytomegalovirus status from the catalog of TCR beta chain sequences. A later analysis assigned V and J genes by comparing TCR nucleotide sequences with IMGT/GENE-DB human TR gene sequences. The TCRdist pipeline was used in a later analysis to assign CDR3 sequences and most-parsimonious VDJ recombination scenarios. In a later analysis, each TCR beta chain was defined by its CDR3 amino acid sequence together with its V-gene family, and reads without a unique V-gene family were excluded. As a way to deal with suspected cross-contamination and a sequencing artifact, a later analysis dropped approximately 590 nucleotide sequences that were highly shared and had low generation probability. In a later analysis, a clonal expansion index for each public chain was calculated from normalized within-repertoire ranks of inferred template counts. Generation probabilities in a later analysis came from a VDJ recombination model fitted to out-of-frame rearrangements, and those results were checked against IGoR. In a later analysis, hypergeometric tests were used to score TCR-TCR, TCR-HLA and TCR-CMV co-occurrence, with a repertoire-size bias correction applied to TCR pairs. A later analysis estimated false discovery rates by permuting HLA or CMV assignments 20 times. A later analysis grouped co-occurring TCRs with DBSCAN, adding TCRdist sequence similarity when clustering within HLA-allele-positive subsets. Repertoires with fewer than 30,000 or more than 120,000 public chains, plus five repertoires with anomalous nucleotide sharing, were excluded from co-occurrence clustering. Sourced from immuneACCESS, this table was stored by TCRdb with only in-frame sequences that have V and J called. A share of the clones is absent; for the studies checked, an unresolved V gene accounts for under half, and the remainder has no known explanation. That table furnishes V, J and clone size, whereas the DNA furnished D and trimming. Recorded for this sample are over 150,000 clones; roughly 80% of them occurred a single time. Of the sample, approximately 2.3% is held by the ten largest clones.

The cohort comprised approximately 700 healthy bone marrow donors. At the time of sampling, all cohort members were nominally healthy, though unrecorded immune exposures were likely present. The donor was CMV seropositive and belonged to the group of more than 250 seropositive cohort members. Every donor gave a peripheral blood sample, and the peripheral blood mononuclear cells from that sample were used for TCR beta sequencing. Genomic DNA extraction from the blood cell samples was performed with the Qiagen DNeasy Blood Extraction Kit. The source of this sequence is a man aged 50-59 years in good health and CMV-seropositive. Sequenced sample: PBMCs.

In nucleotide form, the sequence is TGTGCCAGTAGTATGCGGCGGGAGAACACTGAAGCTTTCTTT. It codes for CASSMRRENTEAFF. The V gene is TRBV19 and the J gene is TRBJ1-1; the D gene assignment is ambiguous. CDR1 and CDR2 were assigned from the germline V gene (reference sequence) as LNHDA and SQIVND. Trimming costs V 3 bases and J 1 base, and their ends lie 9 bases apart. The CDR3 holds 14 amino acids from the cysteine to the phenylalanine. Of all the DNA, just the CDR3 is kept, 42 bases in frame from base 1.